This T cell receptor beta chain originates from a study of blood T cell repertoires in COVID-19. The CDR3 extends over 15 amino acids. Germline CDR1 MNHNY, CDR2 SVGAGI (reference sequence). Trimming stripped 0 bases from V and 12 bases from J, with 20 bases between. TCRdb keeps only in-frame clones here, not all; method: immunoSEQ multiplex PCR. The sample lists approximately 190,000 clones; around 84% were seen once. This chain connects TRBV6-6 to TRBJ1-2, with a weak D call TRBD1 (6 bases). Sample: peripheral blood. The TCR comes from a man aged 30 to 45 with active or convalescent COVID-19. The CDR3 protein is CASSYSRDTVEGHTF. The CDR3 nucleotides read TGTGCCAGCAGTTACTCCCGGGACACCGTGGAAGGCCACACCTTC.